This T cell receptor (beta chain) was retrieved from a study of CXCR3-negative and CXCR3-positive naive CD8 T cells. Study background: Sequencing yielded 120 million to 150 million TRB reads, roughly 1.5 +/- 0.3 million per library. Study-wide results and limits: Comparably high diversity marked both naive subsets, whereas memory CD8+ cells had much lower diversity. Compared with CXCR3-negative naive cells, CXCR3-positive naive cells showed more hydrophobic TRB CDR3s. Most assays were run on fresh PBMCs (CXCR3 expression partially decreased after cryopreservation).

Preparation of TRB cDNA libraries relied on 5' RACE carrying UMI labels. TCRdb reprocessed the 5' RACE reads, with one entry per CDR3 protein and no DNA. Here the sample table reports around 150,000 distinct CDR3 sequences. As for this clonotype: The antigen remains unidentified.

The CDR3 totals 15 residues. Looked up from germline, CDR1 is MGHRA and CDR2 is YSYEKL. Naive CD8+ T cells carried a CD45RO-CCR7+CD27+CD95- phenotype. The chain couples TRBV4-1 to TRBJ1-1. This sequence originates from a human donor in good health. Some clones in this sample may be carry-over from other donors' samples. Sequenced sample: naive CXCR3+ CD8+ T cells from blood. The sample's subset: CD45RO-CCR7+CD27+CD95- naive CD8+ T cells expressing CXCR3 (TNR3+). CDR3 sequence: CASSHPAESNTEAFF.